The TCR beta chain under discussion was sequenced for a study of cytomegalovirus exposure and HLA in healthy donors. Findings and caveats of the study: A later analysis linked about 17,000 TCR beta sequences to HLA alleles at 0.05 false discovery rate.

A note on this clone: The antigen remains unidentified.

PCR amplification relied on 60 Vbeta primers (plus 13 Jbeta primers). Data came from immunoSEQ multiplex PCR; TCRdb stores just in-frame clones and leaves some out. The table records about 130,000 clones, around 77% of them present only once. The origin of this receptor is a man aged 50 to 59 in good health and CMV-seronegative. Specimen: PBMCs.

CDR3 amino acids: CASSPPSSAQETQYF. CDR3 bases: TGTGCCAGCTCACCACCTTCCAGCGCCCAAGAGACCCAGTACTTC. This sequence joins TRBV18 and TRBJ2-5; D remains unclear. Trimming removed 0 bases at V and 1 base at J, with 9 bases between. Germline values: CDR1 KGHSH, CDR2 LQKENI. This CDR3 has 15 amino acids.